This entry is about one T cell receptor (beta chain). This clonotype was observed at least ten times. This clone's antigen is unknown. Per-base qualities were not stored, and no clone one base away is much larger. The data were taken from a study of T cells after yellow fever vaccination (dated by TCRdb to about 2019). Background on the whole study: Libraries from fractions with low cell numbers were prepared with the SMART-Seq v4 Ultra Low Input RNA kit. To track T-cell clones before and after primary and booster YFV17D yellow fever vaccination, bulk TCR alpha and beta repertoires were sequenced longitudinally. Bulk PBMC replicates and cell subsets were isolated from blood drawn at multiple timepoints before and after both primary and secondary immunization. Two healthy male donors made up the cohort, one aged 18 to 30 years and the other aged 30 to 40 years.

Overall study outcomes, separate from this receptor: A small share of clonotypes was detected in both CD4 and CD8 compartments, with the overlap likely arising from convergent recombination. Only two donors were included in the study, so the extent to which the findings can be generalized is limited. FACS-sorted repertoires could contain abundant contaminating clonotypes from the bulk population, so computational filtering was required. After the booster, most clones that had expanded after primary vaccination were detected again (over 95% of CD4 and over 75% of CD8), suggesting broad maintenance of memory. The secondary T-cell response was weaker than the primary response but faster, peaking on day 5 instead of day 15.

V and J lose 6 bases and 1 base, and a span of 9 bases separates them. Counted from cysteine to phenylalanine, this CDR3 has 13 amino acids. Only CDR3 DNA remains: 39 bases, in frame from the first base. TCR cDNA was synthesized by 5'RACE template switching, through which a universal primer site and unique molecular identifiers were introduced. Priming of cDNA synthesis was performed from both the TCR alpha and TCR beta constant segments. Two PCR steps were used to amplify libraries, with sample barcodes and sequencing adapters being added in the second step. Sequencing of the libraries was done on either Illumina HiSeq 2500 (2x100 bp) or NovaSeq (2x150 bp). As for how the authors treated the data: MIGEC handled demultiplexing of reads and collapsing into UMI consensus sequences, while MiXCR performed V(D)J alignment. Vaccine-responding clonotypes were defined with edgeR using replicate PBMC samples, requiring FDR below 0.01 and a log2 fold change above 5 up to day 15. Bulk clonotypes were assigned CD4 or CD8 identity according to which sequenced CD4 or CD8 repertoire held them at higher abundance. TCRdb passed the public sequencing reads through fastp at Q25 and MiXCR, retaining productive beta sequences. Each record represents a unique CDR3 protein, reported with the most common genes and DNA among its rows. None of the V and J calls come from the authors' own analysis; TCRdb made them. Present in this sample are around 120,000 distinct CDR3 sequences, 6.5% to 9% of which were seen just once. Clones ranked in the top ten supply 2.7% of the sample.

Explained via the paper, the treatment or condition label denotes: live attenuated yellow fever vaccine strain. PBMCs were isolated from peripheral blood using a standard Ficoll-Paque protocol. Dynabeads CD4 and CD8 positive selection kits were used to isolate CD4 and CD8 T-cell fractions. TriZol was used to extract RNA from bulk PBMCs, from CD4 and CD8 fractions, and from dextramer-positive and dextramer-negative fractions. The chain is made from TRBV12-3 or TRBV12-4 and TRBJ1-1, with TRBD1 perhaps the D gene, on 5 matching bases. This receptor was taken from a man younger than 30 who received the YFV17D yellow fever vaccine. Sequencing used CD4+ T cells sorted from PBMCs, obtained roughly 45 days after the first yellow fever vaccination. The DNA sequence is given as TGTGCCAGCAGATCGACAGCGAACACTGAAGCTTTCTTT. This sequence encodes CASRSTANTEAFF.